Listed here is a single T cell receptor (beta chain). Cohort placement rested on clinical history that participants reported themselves. This CDR3 is 16 amino acids long. Trimming cost V 3 bases and J 3 bases; bases outside gene matches: 1. Germline CDR1 SEHNR, CDR2 FQNEAQ (reference sequence). This specimen comes from a study of blood T cell repertoires in COVID-19. Overall study context: The origin of the acute and convalescent COVID-19 samples was the United States, Italy and Spain.

The method was immunoSEQ multiplex PCR; TCRdb's version includes in-frame clones alone and lacks a portion of them. Among a few hundred thousand clones listed, around 89% were seen once. The chain has TRBV7-9 and TRBJ2-5; 16 positions agree with TRBD2. This clonotype was sampled from a man under 40 who had been exposed to COVID-19. Sequenced material: PBMCs or T cells enriched from blood (not recorded which). The CDR3 nucleotides read TGTGCCAGCAGCTTCGGGACTAGCGGGGGGGAAGAGACCCAGTACTTC. It is translated as CASSFGTSGGEETQYF.